The present entry profiles one T cell receptor beta chain with its context. The data are from a study of blood T cell repertoires in COVID-19. Clones were sequenced by immunoSEQ multiplex PCR, and TCRdb holds only the in-frame ones, with some missing. The sample lists over 250,000 clones; around 87% were seen once. CDR1 is LGHNA, CDR2 YSLEER, per germline. This CDR3 region has 14 residues. Trimming cost V 0 bases and J 3 bases, with 9 bases left between them. This rearrangement joins TRBV4-3 to TRBJ2-7; D unclear. The clonotype originates from a woman aged 50 to 60 with acute or convalescent COVID-19. The sequenced material came from peripheral blood. CDR3 sequence reads: CASSQERQGYEQYF. The CDR3 DNA is TGCGCCAGCAGCCAAGAGCGGCAAGGCTACGAGCAGTACTTC.